A single sample is the source of the 10 T cell receptor beta chains below, sequenced in a study of T cell responses to AZD1222 COVID-19 vaccine. Method: immunoSEQ multiplex PCR; TCRdb's copy keeps in-frame clones and lacks some. The sample holds over 120,000 clones, about 93% seen once. The input for sequencing was peripheral blood, taken on day 0 of AZD1222 vaccination. The receptor source for this set is an adult in good health.

The chain combines TRBV2 with TRBJ2-1, with no clear D. Germline values: CDR1 SNHLY, CDR2 FYNNEI. V was trimmed by 6 bases and J by 9 bases, leaving 12 bases between them. The CDR3 is made up of 12 amino acids. CDR3 region: CASSFTTPEQFF. CDR3 DNA: TGTGCCAGCAGCTTCACCACCCCTGAGCAGTTCTTC.

V usage is TRBV7-2 and J usage is TRBJ1-4; TRBD1 agrees at 9 bases. Germline loops: CDR1 SGHTA, CDR2 FQGNSA. V gave up 0 bases and J gave up 2 bases; unmatched junction bases: 7. The CDR3 contains 18 residues. This CDR3 is CASSLAGGQGGTNEKLFF. The CDR3 bases are TGTGCCAGCAGCTTAGCCGGGGGACAGGGTGGGACTAATGAAAAACTGTTTTTT.

This rearrangement joins TRBV5-1 to TRBJ1-1; no reliable D call. Germline assignment: CDR1 SGHRS and CDR2 YFSETQ. The length of the CDR3 is 15 residues. Trimming cost V 2 bases and J 0 bases, with 11 bases left between them. The chain's CDR3 is CASSLYNQLNTEAFF. Here the CDR3 DNA reads TGCGCCAGCAGCTTATACAACCAATTGAACACTGAAGCTTTCTTT.

V usage is TRBV5-6 and J usage is TRBJ2-5; 7 bases are shared with TRBD2. The V and J ends lost 4 bases and 1 base, in that order; junction bases with no gene match: 13. The CDR3 is made up of 17 amino acids. Germline lookup yields CDR1 SGHDT and CDR2 YYEEEE. DNA for the CDR3: TGTGCCAGCAGCCCCTTGGCAGGGACTATACGCCAAGAGACCCAGTACTTC. Translated, it gives CASSPLAGTIRQETQYF.

The chain links TRBV28 to TRBJ2-2, with D maybe TRBD1 (5 bases). Germline V gene lookup returns CDR1 MDHEN and CDR2 SYDVKM. V was cut by 6 bases and J by 3 bases, with 17 bases left in between. The CDR3 runs to 16 residues. The CDR3: CASSRRQGPDTGELFF. The CDR3 nucleotides read TGTGCCAGCAGCCGCCGGCAGGGCCCGGACACCGGGGAGCTGTTTTTT. Using reference TRBV28 and TRBJ2-2 for the parts outside the CDR3, the full variable domain is DVKVTQSSRYLVKRTGEKVFLECVQDMDHENMFWYRQDPGLGLRLIYFSYDVKMKEKGDIPEGYSVSREKKERFSLILESASTNQTSMYLCASSRRQGPDTGELFFGEGSRLTVL.

This chain uses TRBV14 with TRBJ1-1; D is unclear. The CDR3 covers 13 residues. Deletions cut 4 bases from V and 0 bases from J, with 6 bases between. CDR1 is SGHDN and CDR2 is FVKESK in the germline V gene. In nucleotides, the CDR3 is TGTGCCAGCAGCCCTATTATGAACACTGAAGCTTTCTTT. Translated: CASSPIMNTEAFF. Drawing the rest from reference TRBV14 and TRBJ1-1, the complete variable domain is EAGVTQFPSHSVIEKGQTVTLRCDPISGHDNLYWYRRVMGKEIKFLLHFVKESKQDESGMPNNRFLAERTGGTYSTLKVQPAELEDSGVYFCASSPIMNTEAFFGQGTRLTVV.

V usage is TRBV30 and J usage is TRBJ2-7, with TRBD2 matching 11 bases. CDR3 length: 15 residues. The trim removed 8 bases at V and 4 bases at J, leaving 13 bases unmatched. In germline, CDR1 is GTSNPN, CDR2 SVGIG (reference sequence). The CDR3 loop is CALKPLAGGIYEQYF. CDR3 DNA: TGTGCCCTCAAACCTCTAGCGGGGGGTATATACGAGCAGTACTTC.

The genes are TRBV2 and TRBJ1-5; 12 bases are a match to TRBD1. The CDR3 spans 14 residues. V shed 6 bases, J shed 6 bases, and the junction held 3 bases outside the gene matches. The germline CDR1 and CDR2 sequences are SNHLY and FYNNEI. In DNA form, the CDR3 reads TGTGCCAGCAGGGGGACAGGGGGCAGTCAGCCCCAGCATTTT. It encodes CASRGTGGSQPQHF.

The V call is TRBV10-3, the J call TRBJ1-6; a possible D gene is TRBD1 (6 bases). CDR3 size: 15 residues. V gave up 2 bases and J gave up 1 base, with 6 bases separating them. In germline, CDR1 is ENHRY, CDR2 SYGVKD. CDR3 nucleotides: TGTGCCATCAGTGAGAGGGGGTCCTATAATTCACCCCTCCACTTT. Protein product: CAISERGSYNSPLHF.

The chain links TRBV6-2 or TRBV6-3 to TRBJ1-5; D unresolved. Germline-derived CDR1 and CDR2 are MNHEY and SVGEGT. The V gene lost 2 bases and the J gene lost 0 bases, with 17 bases spanning the gap. The CDR3 sequence is 18 residues long. The CDR3 DNA sequence: TGTGCCAGCAGTTACGTCAAGCCCGACCTATATAGCAATCAGCCCCAGCATTTT. It encodes CASSYVKPDLYSNQPQHF.